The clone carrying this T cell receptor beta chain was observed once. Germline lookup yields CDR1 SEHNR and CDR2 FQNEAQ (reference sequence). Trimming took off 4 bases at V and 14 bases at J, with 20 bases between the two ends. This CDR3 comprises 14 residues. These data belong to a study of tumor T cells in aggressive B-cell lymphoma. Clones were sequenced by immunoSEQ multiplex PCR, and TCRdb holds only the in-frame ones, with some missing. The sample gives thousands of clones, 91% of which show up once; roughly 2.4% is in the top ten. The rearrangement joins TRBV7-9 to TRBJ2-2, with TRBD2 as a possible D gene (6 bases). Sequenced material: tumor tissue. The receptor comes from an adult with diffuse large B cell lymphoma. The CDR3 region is CASSSSDGRGVLFF. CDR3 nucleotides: TGTGCCAGCAGCTCATCGGACGGGCGCGGGGTCCTGTTTTTT.